What follows are 24 T cell receptor beta chains derived from one specimen sequenced in a study of spatial heterogeneity in lung cancer. TCRdb re-analysed the 5' RACE reads in MiXCR, keeping a single row per CDR3 protein. This repertoire shows 45,000 to 55,000 distinct CDR3 sequences, over 4.5% found once; its top ten account for roughly 11%. Time point of the sample: sample taken at primary tumor resection. The specimen comprised PBMCs, sampled at surgery. The source of these receptors is a male donor with early-stage non-small cell lung cancer.

This clonotype was seen ten or more times. The V gene is TRBV21-1, the J gene TRBJ2-5; whether TRBD1, the table's D call, matches the DNA was not checked. TRBV21-1 is reported as a pseudogene. The CDR3 sequence is 16 residues long. CDR3 residues: CASSKLVTGAQETQYF. The CDR3 nucleotides are TGTGCCAGCAGCAAACTGGTAACAGGGGCCCAAGAGACCCAGTACTTC.

Only a few counts were recorded for this clonotype. V is TRBV4-1 and J is TRBJ2-4; D remains ambiguous. The V end was cut by 0 bases, the J end by 7 bases, with 10 bases between. This CDR3 comprises 14 residues. CDR1 is MGHRA and CDR2 is YSYEKL in the germline V gene. The CDR3 loop is CASSQDPQVNIQYF. The DNA of the CDR3 is TGCGCCAGCAGCCAAGATCCCCAGGTGAACATTCAGTACTTC.

The chain is built from TRBV18 and TRBJ2-5, with 9 bases that match TRBD1. The CDR3 consists of 15 residues. V lost 5 bases to trimming and J lost 4 bases; unmatched junction nucleotides: 8. Germline CDR1 and CDR2: KGHSH and LQKENI. The CDR3 sequence: CASSSGQGMVETQYF. In nucleotides, the CDR3 is TGTGCCAGCTCATCGGGACAGGGAATGGTAGAGACCCAGTACTTC.

This clonotype was observed many times. The V gene is TRBV30, the J gene TRBJ2-7; 8 nucleotides agree with TRBD1. CDR1 and CDR2 (germline): GTSNPN, SVGIG (reference sequence). This CDR3 has 16 residues. V shed 1 base, J shed 0 bases, and the junction held 8 bases outside the gene matches. Here the CDR3 reads CAWSDRQGRISYEQYF. Written as DNA, the CDR3 is TGTGCCTGGAGTGATCGACAGGGGCGAATCTCCTACGAGCAGTACTTC. Filled out from reference TRBV30 and TRBJ2-7, the complete variable domain reads SQTIHQWPATLVQPVGSPLSLECTVEGTSNPNLYWYRQAAGRGLQLLFYSVGIGQISSEVPQNLSASRPQDRQFILSSKKLLLSDSGFYLCAWSDRQGRISYEQYFGPGTRLTVT.

This clonotype was observed a handful of times. The rearrangement links TRBV3-1 to TRBJ2-1; D remains ambiguous. The CDR3 runs to 15 residues. V lost 2 bases, J lost 4 bases, and 12 bases lay in between. CDR1 and CDR2 (germline): LGHDT, YNNKEL (reference sequence). The CDR3 region is CASSQISRRYNEQFF. The CDR3 DNA is TGTGCCAGCAGCCAAATCAGTCGTAGATACAATGAGCAGTTCTTC.

This clonotype was detected many times. The chain recombines TRBV12-3 or TRBV12-4 with TRBJ1-5; D is perhaps TRBD1 (6 bases). V dropped 4 bases and J dropped 6 bases, with 10 bases sitting between them. This CDR3 has 13 amino acids. The CDR3 reads CASSYRDSQPQHF. CDR3 DNA: TGTGCCAGCAGTTACAGGGATTCTCAGCCCCAGCATTTT.

This clonotype was counted at least ten times. The chain couples TRBV10-3 to TRBJ2-1; possibly TRBD1 or TRBD2 for D (5 bases each). Germline lookup yields CDR1 ENHRY and CDR2 SYGVKD. V lost 5 bases, J lost 4 bases, and 18 bases lay in between. The CDR3 runs 16 residues. Written as DNA, the CDR3 is TGTGCCATCAGTAGAGGGACCTCAAACCTATACAATGAGCAGTTCTTC. Residues: CAISRGTSNLYNEQFF.

This clonotype was counted at least ten times. This sequence joins TRBV29-1 and TRBJ1-1; 7 bases are shared with TRBD1. The junction had 9 bases not matched to a gene; V was cut back by 7 bases and J by 4 bases. CDR1 is SQVTM and CDR2 is ANQGSEA in the germline V gene. The CDR3 spans 13 residues. The CDR3 protein is CSATGQTGTEAFF. The CDR3 bases are TGCAGCGCAACGGGACAGACCGGCACTGAAGCTTTCTTT.

Of note for this clonotype: One junction end disagrees with the germline gene, perhaps due to a read error. This chain connects TRBV20-1 to TRBJ2-7; 8 bases line up with TRBD1. Per the germline V gene, CDR1 is DFQATT and CDR2 is SNEGSKA (reference sequence). This CDR3 spans 14 amino acids. In nucleotides, the CDR3 is TGCAGTGCAAGAGCACCGGGACAGGCTGACGAGCAGTACTTC. Translated, it gives CSARAPGQADEQYF.

Many counts were recorded for this clonotype. The chain is built from TRBV27 and TRBJ2-1; 8 bases are shared with TRBD2. The germline gives CDR1 MNHEY, CDR2 SMNVEV (reference sequence). The CDR3 sequence is 14 residues long. The J segment lost 6 bases and the V segment lost 3 bases, leaving 4 bases of the junction unmatched. CDR3 sequence reads: CASSFNGGGNEQFF. CDR3 bases: TGTGCCAGCAGTTTCAACGGGGGGGGCAATGAGCAGTTCTTC.

This clonotype has a count of ten or more. The CDR3 DNA reads TGCAGTGCAAAACTAGGGGAGTGGGGGACCCAGTACTTC. Translated: CSAKLGEWGTQYF. V gene TRBV20-1 combines with J gene TRBJ2-5; D is perhaps TRBD1 or TRBD2 (5 bases each). V lost 6 bases to trimming and J lost 7 bases, with 18 bases between them. CDR3 length: 13 residues. Germline loops: CDR1 DFQATT, CDR2 SNEGSKA (reference sequence).

This clonotype has ten or more counts. V gene TRBV20-1 combines with J gene TRBJ2-2; D gene ambiguous. Germline assignment: CDR1 DFQATT and CDR2 SNEGSKA (reference sequence). The CDR3 is 15 residues long. Deletions cut 6 bases from V and 0 bases from J, with 14 bases between. As DNA, the CDR3 is TGCAGTGCCCAGAAGTACTTAGCGAACACCGGGGAGCTGTTTTTT. Translating gives CSAQKYLANTGELFF.

This rearrangement joins TRBV12-3 or TRBV12-4 to TRBJ1-5, with D unclear. V shed 3 bases and J shed 2 bases, with 14 bases lying between them. This CDR3 has 16 amino acids. For the CDR3, the DNA is TGTGCCAGCAGTTTTTTCGGGAGAGGAGGCAATCAGCCCCAGCATTTT. Translated, it gives CASSFFGRGGNQPQHF.

This clonotype turned up a few times. The chain uses TRBV3-1 and TRBJ1-1; D unclear. The CDR3 has 13 residues. V lost 5 bases, J lost 7 bases, and 14 bases lay in between. Germline V gene data show CDR1 as LGHDT and CDR2 as YNNKEL (reference sequence). DNA of the CDR3: TGTGCCAGCAGCTATGGCCAAAGATTTGAAGCTTTCTTT. Translating it yields CASSYGQRFEAFF.

Ten or more counts support this clonotype. The chain combines TRBV27 with TRBJ1-1, with a possible D match to TRBD1 (5 bases). This CDR3 spans 14 amino acids. V gave up 5 bases and J gave up 4 bases, with 14 bases separating them. Per the germline V gene, CDR1 is MNHEY and CDR2 is SMNVEV (reference sequence). This chain's CDR3 is CASSAGGPGTEAFF. Here the CDR3 DNA reads TGTGCCAGCAGTGCCGGGGGTCCCGGCACTGAAGCTTTCTTT.

This chain links TRBV7-2 with TRBJ2-2; D might be TRBD2 (5 bases). The CDR3 sequence is 14 residues long. Germline V gene data show CDR1 as SGHTA and CDR2 as FQGNSA. The V gene lost 2 bases and the J gene lost 6 bases, with 10 bases spanning the gap. CDR3 sequence (DNA): TGTGCCAGCAGCTTACGAGGGCCCCCCGGGGAGCTGTTTTTT. Its protein is CASSLRGPPGELFF.

For the CDR3, the DNA is TGCGCCAGCAGCTTGGCTCCAGAAGTGAACACTGAAGCTTTCTTT. This gives the protein CASSLAPEVNTEAFF. The chain recombines TRBV5-1 with TRBJ1-1; D uncertain. This CDR3 is 15 amino acids long. CDR1 SGHRS and CDR2 YFSETQ come from the germline V gene. V lost 0 bases and J lost 0, with 9 bases in between.

Ten or more counts support this clonotype. The rearrangement links TRBV11-2 to TRBJ2-5, with D possibly matching TRBD2 (6 bases). Germline assignment: CDR1 SGHAT and CDR2 FQNNGV. V was trimmed by 5 bases and J by 5 bases, leaving 21 bases between them. The length of the CDR3 is 16 residues. In DNA form, the CDR3 reads TGTGCCAGCAGCCTAAGGTCGGGAGTAGGCGGCGAGACCCAGTACTTC. Protein product: CASSLRSGVGGETQYF.

In the case of this clonotype: A much larger clone sits a single nucleotide away, making a read error possible. The V gene is TRBV4-3, the J gene TRBJ2-1, with 8 positions matching TRBD1. From germline, CDR1 is LGHNA and CDR2 YSLEER. The CDR3 runs 14 residues. In DNA form, the CDR3 reads TGCGCCGGCAGCCACACCCAGGGGGCATTGCGGCAGTTCTTC. This sequence encodes CAGSHTQGALRQFF.

This clonotype was picked up many times. CDR3 DNA: TGTGCCAGCAGACAGGGGACAGGATCCTACGAGCAGTACTTC. Protein product: CASRQGTGSYEQYF. The J gene is TRBJ2-7, the V gene TRBV3-1; TRBD1 agrees at 8 bases. There are 14 residues in the CDR3. Trimming at V came to 6 bases and at J to 1 base, leaving 5 bases not matched to a gene. Germline CDR1 and CDR2: LGHDT and YNNKEL (reference sequence).

This clonotype occurred many times. This chain links TRBV30 with TRBJ1-5; 9 nucleotides agree with TRBD1. The V gene's germline CDR1 is GTSNPN and CDR2 SVGIG (reference sequence). Trimming removed 1 base from V and 5 bases from J; junction bases left unmatched: 0. The CDR3 loop spans 13 amino acids. The CDR3 loop reads CAWSGQGDQPQHF. CDR3 bases: TGTGCCTGGAGTGGACAGGGGGATCAGCCCCAGCATTTT.

This clonotype was counted ten times or more. V usage is TRBV7-2 and J usage is TRBJ2-1; TRBD2 matches 8 bases. Trimming removed 5 bases from V and 3 bases from J; junction bases left unmatched: 9. This CDR3 region has 16 residues. Germline V lookup: CDR1 SGHTA, CDR2 FQGNSA. CDR3 sequence: CASSPEFGTSYNEQFF. The DNA for the CDR3 is TGTGCCAGCAGCCCAGAGTTCGGGACTAGCTACAATGAGCAGTTCTTC. The whole variable domain, remainder taken from reference TRBV7-2 and TRBJ2-1, is GAGVSQSPSNKVTEKGKDVELRCDPISGHTALYWYRQSLGQGLEFLIYFQGNSAPDKSGLPSDRFSAERTGGSVSTLTIQRTQQEDSAVYLCASSPEFGTSYNEQFFGPGTRLTVL.

Many counts were recorded for this clonotype. The chain combines TRBV6-1 with TRBJ2-4; D may be TRBD1 (5 bases). From germline, CDR1 is MNHNS and CDR2 SASEGT. The CDR3 has 13 residues. V gave up 7 bases and J gave up 0 bases, with 7 bases separating them. This CDR3 is CASKDRAKNIQYF. The CDR3 DNA reads as TGTGCCAGCAAAGACAGAGCCAAAAACATTCAGTACTTC.

The J gene is TRBJ2-3, the V gene TRBV5-4; 7 bases align to TRBD2. Germline CDR1 and CDR2: SGHNT and YYREEE (reference sequence). The CDR3 is 16 amino acids. With V trimmed by 1 base and J by 7 bases, 12 bases remained unmatched. CDR3 bases: TGTGCCAGCAGCTTGTTTGTGGGGGGGACGGATAATACGCAGTATTTT. Translation: CASSLFVGGTDNTQYF. The complete variable domain, with remaining parts taken from reference TRBV5-4 and TRBJ2-3, reads ETGVTQSPTHLIKTRGQQVTLRCSSQSGHNTVSWYQQALGQGPQFIFQYYREEENGRGNFPPRFSGLQFPNYSSELNVNALELDDSALYLCASSLFVGGTDNTQYFGPGTRLTVL.